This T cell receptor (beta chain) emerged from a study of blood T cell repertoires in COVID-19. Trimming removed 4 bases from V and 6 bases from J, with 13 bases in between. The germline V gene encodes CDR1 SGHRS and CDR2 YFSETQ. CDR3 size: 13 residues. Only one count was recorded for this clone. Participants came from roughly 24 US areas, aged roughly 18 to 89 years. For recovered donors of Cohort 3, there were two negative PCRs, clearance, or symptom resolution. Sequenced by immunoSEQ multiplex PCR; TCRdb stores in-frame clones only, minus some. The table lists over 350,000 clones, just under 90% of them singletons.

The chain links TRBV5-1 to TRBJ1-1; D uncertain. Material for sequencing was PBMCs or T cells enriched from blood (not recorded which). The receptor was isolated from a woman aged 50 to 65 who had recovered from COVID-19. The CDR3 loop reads CASSPDLVPEAFF. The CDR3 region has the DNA TGCGCCAGCAGCCCGGATCTAGTTCCTGAAGCTTTCTTT.